Described below is a single T cell receptor beta chain sequence and its context. The data stem from a study of blood T cell repertoires in COVID-19. Profiling relied on immunoSEQ multiplex PCR, and the TCRdb table lists in-frame clones only, not all of them. The data show roughly 180,000 clones, with just under 85% seen just once and more than 7.5% held by the top ten. The CDR3 runs 15 residues. The germline gives CDR1 MGHRA, CDR2 YSYEKL. V was clipped by 8 bases and J by 5 bases; unmatched bases: 10. The sequence was collected from a man aged 35 to 55 who had recovered from COVID-19. Sequencing was carried out using peripheral blood. This chain joins TRBV4-1 and TRBJ2-2; TRBD1 agrees at 8 bases. In DNA, the CDR3 is TGCGCCAGCCGACAGGGGTCGTTGAAGACCGGGGAGCTGTTTTTT. Amino acid sequence: CASRQGSLKTGELFF.